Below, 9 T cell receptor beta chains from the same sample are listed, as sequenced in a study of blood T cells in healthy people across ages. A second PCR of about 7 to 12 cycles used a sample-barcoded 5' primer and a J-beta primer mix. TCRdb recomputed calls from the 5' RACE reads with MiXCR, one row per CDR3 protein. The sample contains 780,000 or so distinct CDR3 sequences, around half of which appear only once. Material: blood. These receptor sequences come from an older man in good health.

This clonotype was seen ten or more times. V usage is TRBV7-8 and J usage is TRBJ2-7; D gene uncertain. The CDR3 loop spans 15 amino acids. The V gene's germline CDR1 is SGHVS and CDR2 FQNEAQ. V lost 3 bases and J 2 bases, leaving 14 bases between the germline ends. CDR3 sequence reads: CASSFLPGPTYEQYF. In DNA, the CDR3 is TGTGCCAGCAGCTTCCTTCCCGGGCCTACCTACGAGCAGTACTTC.

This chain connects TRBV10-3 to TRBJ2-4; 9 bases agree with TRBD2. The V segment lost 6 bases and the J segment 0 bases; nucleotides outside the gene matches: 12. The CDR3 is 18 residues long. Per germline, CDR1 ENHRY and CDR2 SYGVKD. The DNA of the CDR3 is TGTGCCATCAGCCCTGGGGCAGCGGGAGGTATAGCCAAAAACATTCAGTACTTC. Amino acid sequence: CAISPGAAGGIAKNIQYF.

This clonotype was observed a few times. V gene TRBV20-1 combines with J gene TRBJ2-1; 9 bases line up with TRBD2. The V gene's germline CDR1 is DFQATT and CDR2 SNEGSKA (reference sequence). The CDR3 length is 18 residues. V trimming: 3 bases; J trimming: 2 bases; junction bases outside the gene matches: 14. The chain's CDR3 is CSASPQGGGRVAYNEQFF. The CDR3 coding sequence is TGCAGTGCTAGTCCCCAGGGGGGCGGGAGGGTTGCCTACAATGAGCAGTTCTTC.

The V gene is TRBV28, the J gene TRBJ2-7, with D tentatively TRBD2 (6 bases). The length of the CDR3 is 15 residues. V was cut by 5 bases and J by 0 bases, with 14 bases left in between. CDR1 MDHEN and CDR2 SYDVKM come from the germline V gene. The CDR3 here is CASSRPGLRSYEQYF. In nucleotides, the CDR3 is TGTGCCAGCAGTCGTCCGGGACTCCGCTCCTACGAGCAGTACTTC.

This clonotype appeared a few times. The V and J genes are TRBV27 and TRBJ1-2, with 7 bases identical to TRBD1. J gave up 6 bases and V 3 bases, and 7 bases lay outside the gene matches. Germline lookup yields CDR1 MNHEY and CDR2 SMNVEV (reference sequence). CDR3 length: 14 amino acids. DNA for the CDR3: TGTGCCAGCAGTTTGCTCGGGACAGACAATGGCTACACCTTC. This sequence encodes CASSLLGTDNGYTF.

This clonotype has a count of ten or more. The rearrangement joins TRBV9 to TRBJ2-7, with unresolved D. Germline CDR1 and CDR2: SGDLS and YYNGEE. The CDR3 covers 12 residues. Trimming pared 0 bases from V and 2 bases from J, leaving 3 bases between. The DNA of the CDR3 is TGTGCCAGCAGCGTAGGGACCTACGAGCAGTACTTC. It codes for CASSVGTYEQYF.

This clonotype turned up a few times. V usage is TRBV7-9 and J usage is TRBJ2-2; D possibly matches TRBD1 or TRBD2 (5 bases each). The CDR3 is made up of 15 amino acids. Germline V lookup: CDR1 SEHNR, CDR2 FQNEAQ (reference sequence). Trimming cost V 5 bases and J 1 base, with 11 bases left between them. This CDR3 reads CASSPSGQNTGELFF. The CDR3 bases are TGTGCCAGCAGCCCCTCGGGGCAGAACACCGGGGAGCTGTTTTTT.

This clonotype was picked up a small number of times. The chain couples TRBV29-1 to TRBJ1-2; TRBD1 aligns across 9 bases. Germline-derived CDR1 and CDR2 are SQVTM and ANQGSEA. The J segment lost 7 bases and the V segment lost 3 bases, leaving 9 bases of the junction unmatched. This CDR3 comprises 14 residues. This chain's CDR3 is CSVDPTGGGSGYTF. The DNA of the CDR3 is TGCAGCGTTGACCCGACAGGGGGAGGGAGTGGCTACACCTTC.

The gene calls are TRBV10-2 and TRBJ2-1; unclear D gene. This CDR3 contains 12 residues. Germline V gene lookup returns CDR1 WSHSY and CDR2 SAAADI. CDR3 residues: CGTRSSYNEQFF. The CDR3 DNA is TGCGGCACAAGGAGCTCCTACAATGAGCAGTTCTTC.